This T cell receptor (beta chain) was captured by sequencing in a study of cytomegalovirus exposure and HLA in healthy donors. Study results and limitations: Trimming of TCR beta V- and J-genes showed a link, identified in a later analysis, to a missense DCLRE1C variant. Investigators reported more than 150 TCR beta chains as tied to cytomegalovirus. Per a later analysis, about 17,000 TCR beta sequences showed association with HLA alleles at 0.05 false discovery rate. Certain indistinguishable V segments, among them TRBV6-2 and TRBV6-3, were excluded.

The study ran its PCR with 60 Vbeta and 13 Jbeta primers. Using immunoSEQ multiplex PCR, the repertoire was profiled, and TCRdb retains in-frame clones only, with some absent. The sample lists 100,000 to 150,000 clones; over 75% were seen once. Points on this clone: Its antigen remains unknown.

Germline CDR1 is SNHLY and CDR2 is FYNNEI. Trimming removed 6 bases from V and 2 bases from J; junction bases left unmatched: 2. The CDR3 is 13 amino acids. This TCR was recovered from a boy aged 5-17 years in good health and CMV-seronegative. The V call is TRBV2, the J call TRBJ2-7; 9 bases agree with TRBD1. The material sequenced was PBMCs. The CDR3 loop is CASRGTGTYEQYF. The CDR3 nucleotides are TGTGCCAGCAGGGGGACAGGGACCTACGAGCAGTACTTC.